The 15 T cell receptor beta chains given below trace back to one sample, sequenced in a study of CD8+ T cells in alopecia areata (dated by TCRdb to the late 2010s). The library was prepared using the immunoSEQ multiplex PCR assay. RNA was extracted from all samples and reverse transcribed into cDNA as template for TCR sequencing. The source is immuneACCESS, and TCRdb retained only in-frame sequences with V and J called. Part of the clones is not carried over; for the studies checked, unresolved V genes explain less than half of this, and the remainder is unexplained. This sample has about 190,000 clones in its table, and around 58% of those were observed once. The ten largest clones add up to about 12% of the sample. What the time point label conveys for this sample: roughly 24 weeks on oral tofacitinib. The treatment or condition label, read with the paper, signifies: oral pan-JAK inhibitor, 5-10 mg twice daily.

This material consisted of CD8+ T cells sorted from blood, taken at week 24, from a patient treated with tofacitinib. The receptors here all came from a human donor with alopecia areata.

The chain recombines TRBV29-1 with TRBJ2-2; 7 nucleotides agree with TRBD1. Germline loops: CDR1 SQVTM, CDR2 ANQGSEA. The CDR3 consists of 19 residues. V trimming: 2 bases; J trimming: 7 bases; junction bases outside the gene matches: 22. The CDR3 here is CSVELRVRQRGGYGGELFF. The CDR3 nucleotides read TGCAGCGTTGAATTGAGAGTAAGGCAAAGAGGGGGCTACGGCGGGGAGCTGTTTTTT.

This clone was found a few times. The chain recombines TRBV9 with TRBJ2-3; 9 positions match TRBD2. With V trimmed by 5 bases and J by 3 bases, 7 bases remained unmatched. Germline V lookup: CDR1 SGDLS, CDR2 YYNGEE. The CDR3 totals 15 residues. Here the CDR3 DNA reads TGTGCCAGCAGTGATCCGGGACTAGCTACAGATACGCAGTATTTT. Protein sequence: CASSDPGLATDTQYF.

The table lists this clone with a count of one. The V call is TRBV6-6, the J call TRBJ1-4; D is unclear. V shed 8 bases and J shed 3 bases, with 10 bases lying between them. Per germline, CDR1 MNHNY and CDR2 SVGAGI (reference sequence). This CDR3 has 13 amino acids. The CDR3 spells CASGHPPNEKLFF. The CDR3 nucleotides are TGTGCCAGCGGTCACCCCCCTAATGAAAAACTGTTTTTT.

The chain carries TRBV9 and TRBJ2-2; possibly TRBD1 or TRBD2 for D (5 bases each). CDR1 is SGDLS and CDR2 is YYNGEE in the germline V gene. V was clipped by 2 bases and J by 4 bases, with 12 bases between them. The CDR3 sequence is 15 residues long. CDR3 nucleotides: TGTGCCAGCAGCGTTAACCGAGGGACCACCGGGGAGCTGTTTTTT. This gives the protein CASSVNRGTTGELFF.

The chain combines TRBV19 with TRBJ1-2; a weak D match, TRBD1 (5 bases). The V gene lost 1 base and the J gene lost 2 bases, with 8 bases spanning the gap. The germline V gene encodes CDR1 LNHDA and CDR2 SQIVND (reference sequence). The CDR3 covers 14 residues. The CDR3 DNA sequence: TGTGCCAGTAGTATAGCCGAGGGGAACTATGGCTACACCTTC. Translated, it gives CASSIAEGNYGYTF.

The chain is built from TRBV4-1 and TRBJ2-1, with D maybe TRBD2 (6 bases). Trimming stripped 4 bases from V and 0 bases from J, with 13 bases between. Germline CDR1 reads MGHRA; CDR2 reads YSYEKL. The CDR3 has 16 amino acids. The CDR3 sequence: CASSRSGGSSYNEQFF. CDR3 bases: TGCGCCAGCAGCCGTAGCGGAGGGAGCTCCTACAATGAGCAGTTCTTC.

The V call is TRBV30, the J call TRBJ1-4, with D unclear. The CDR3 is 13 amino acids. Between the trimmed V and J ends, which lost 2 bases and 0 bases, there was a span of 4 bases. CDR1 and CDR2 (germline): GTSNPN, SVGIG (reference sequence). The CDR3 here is CAWSYTTNEKLFF. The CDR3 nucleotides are TGTGCCTGGAGTTACACAACTAATGAAAAACTGTTTTTT.

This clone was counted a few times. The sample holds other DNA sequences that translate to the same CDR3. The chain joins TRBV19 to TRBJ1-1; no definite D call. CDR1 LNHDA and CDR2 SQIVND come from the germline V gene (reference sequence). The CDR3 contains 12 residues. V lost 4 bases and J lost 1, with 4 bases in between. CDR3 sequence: CASSTGNTEAFF. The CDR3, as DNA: TGTGCCAGTAGTACAGGGAACACTGAAGCTTTCTTT.

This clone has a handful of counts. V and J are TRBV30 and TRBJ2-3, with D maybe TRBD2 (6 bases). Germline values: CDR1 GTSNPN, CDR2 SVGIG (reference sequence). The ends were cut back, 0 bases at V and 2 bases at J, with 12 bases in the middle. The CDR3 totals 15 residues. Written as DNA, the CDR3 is TGTGCCTGGAGTGTAGGTCGGGGACTCACAGATACGCAGTATTTT. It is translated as CAWSVGRGLTDTQYF.

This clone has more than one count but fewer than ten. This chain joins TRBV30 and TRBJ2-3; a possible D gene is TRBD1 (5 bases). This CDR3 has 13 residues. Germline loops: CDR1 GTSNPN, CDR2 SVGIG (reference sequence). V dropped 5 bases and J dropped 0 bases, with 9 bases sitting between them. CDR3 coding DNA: TGTGCCTGGGAGACAGAGAGCACAGATACGCAGTATTTT. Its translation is CAWETESTDTQYF.

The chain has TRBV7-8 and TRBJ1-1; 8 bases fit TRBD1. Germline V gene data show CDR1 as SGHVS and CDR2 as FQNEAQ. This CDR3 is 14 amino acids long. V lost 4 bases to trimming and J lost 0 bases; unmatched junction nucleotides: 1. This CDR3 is CASSSGQVNTEAFF. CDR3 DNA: TGTGCCAGCAGCTCGGGACAGGTGAACACTGAAGCTTTCTTT. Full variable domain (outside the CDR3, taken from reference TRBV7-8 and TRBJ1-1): GAGVSQSPRYKVAKRGQDVALRCDPISGHVSLFWYQQALGQGPEFLTYFQNEAQLDKSGLPSDRFFAERPEGSVSTLKIQRTQQEDSAVYLCASSSGQVNTEAFFGQGTRLTVV.

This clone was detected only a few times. The CDR3 spells CAWSPGTGSYNEQFF. CDR3 DNA sequence: TGTGCCTGGAGTCCCGGGACAGGGTCCTACAATGAGCAGTTCTTC. V gene TRBV30 combines with J gene TRBJ2-1, with 9 bases aligning to TRBD1. The CDR3 has 15 residues. Germline CDR1 and CDR2: GTSNPN and SVGIG (reference sequence). The V and J ends lost 2 bases and 1 base, in that order; junction bases with no gene match: 3.

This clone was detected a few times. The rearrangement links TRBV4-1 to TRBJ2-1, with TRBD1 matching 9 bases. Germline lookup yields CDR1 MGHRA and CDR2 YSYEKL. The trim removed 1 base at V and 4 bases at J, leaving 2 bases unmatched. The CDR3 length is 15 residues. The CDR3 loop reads CASSQADRGYNEQFF. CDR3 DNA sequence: TGCGCCAGCAGCCAAGCGGACAGGGGATACAATGAGCAGTTCTTC.

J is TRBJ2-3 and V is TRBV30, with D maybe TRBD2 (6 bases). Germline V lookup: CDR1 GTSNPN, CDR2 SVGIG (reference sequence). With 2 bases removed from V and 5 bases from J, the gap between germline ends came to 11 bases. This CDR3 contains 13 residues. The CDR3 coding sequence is TGTGCCTGGAGTAGGCTAGCGTTAGATACGCAGTATTTT. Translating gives CAWSRLALDTQYF.

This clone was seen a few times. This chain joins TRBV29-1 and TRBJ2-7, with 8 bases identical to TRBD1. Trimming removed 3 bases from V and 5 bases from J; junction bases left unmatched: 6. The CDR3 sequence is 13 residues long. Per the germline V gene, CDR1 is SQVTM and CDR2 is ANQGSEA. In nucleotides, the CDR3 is TGCAGCGTTGAGTACAGGGGGGAACACGAGCAGTACTTC. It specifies CSVEYRGEHEQYF.